This TCR beta chain came from a study of radiation and T cells in renal cell carcinoma. Study-level background: Nephrectomy followed 15 Gy stereotactic body radiation by 4 weeks. Findings and limits, study-wide: Pretreatment tumor biopsies were lacking, so baseline clonotypes are unknown. From baseline, blood top tumor clonotypes peaked at 2 weeks post-radiation.

Time point indicated: baseline pretreatment blood. The treatment was: 15 Gy SBRT to primary tumor, nephrectomy 4 weeks later. Serial blood draws occurred at baseline and 2 and 4 weeks post-SBRT. Comment on this clone: Its antigen is as yet unknown.

Germline assignment: CDR1 SGHTA and CDR2 FQGNSA. The CDR3 has 14 amino acids. V lost 8 bases, J lost 1 base, and 13 bases lay in between. The protocol was immunoSEQ multiplex PCR, while the TCRdb copy is restricted to in-frame clones and leaves out a portion. The sample shows some 110,000 clones, about four fifths of them seen only once. The chain links TRBV7-2 to TRBJ2-3; the D call may be TRBD1 or TRBD2 (6 bases each). This sample comprised blood, obtained from a patient whose treatment included radiotherapy and nephrectomy. This clonotype was sampled from a woman aged 60-75 years with renal cell carcinoma. CDR3 amino acids: CASSEGHRTDTQYF. CDR3 nucleotides: TGTGCCAGCTCGGAGGGACACCGCACAGATACGCAGTATTTT.